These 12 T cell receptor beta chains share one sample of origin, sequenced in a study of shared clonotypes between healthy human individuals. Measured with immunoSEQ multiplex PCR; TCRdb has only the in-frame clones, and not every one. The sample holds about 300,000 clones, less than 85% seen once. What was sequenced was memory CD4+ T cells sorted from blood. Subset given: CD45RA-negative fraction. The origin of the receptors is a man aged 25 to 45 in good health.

This CDR3 reads CASSLALAGEETQYF. The CDR3 nucleotides read TGTGCCAGCAGCTTAGCCCTAGCGGGAGAGGAGACCCAGTACTTC. The chain carries TRBV7-3 and TRBJ2-5; TRBD2 aligns across 10 bases. CDR1 is SGHTA, CDR2 FQGTGA, per germline. V dropped 2 bases and J dropped 5; count of bases not matched to a gene: 5. The CDR3 has 15 amino acids.

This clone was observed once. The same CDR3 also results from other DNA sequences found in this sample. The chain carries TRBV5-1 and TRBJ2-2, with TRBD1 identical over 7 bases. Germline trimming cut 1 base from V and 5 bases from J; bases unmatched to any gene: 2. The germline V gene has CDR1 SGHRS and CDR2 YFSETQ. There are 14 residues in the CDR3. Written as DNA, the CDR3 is TGCGCCAGCAGCTTGCAGGGGGTTACCGGGGAGCTGTTTTTT. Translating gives CASSLQGVTGELFF.

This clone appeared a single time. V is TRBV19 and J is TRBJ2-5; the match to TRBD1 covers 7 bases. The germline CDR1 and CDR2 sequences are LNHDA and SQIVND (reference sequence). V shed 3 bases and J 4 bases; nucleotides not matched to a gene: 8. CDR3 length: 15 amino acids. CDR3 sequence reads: CASSIGQAAGETQYF. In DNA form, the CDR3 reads TGTGCCAGTAGTATCGGACAGGCGGCGGGAGAGACCCAGTACTTC.

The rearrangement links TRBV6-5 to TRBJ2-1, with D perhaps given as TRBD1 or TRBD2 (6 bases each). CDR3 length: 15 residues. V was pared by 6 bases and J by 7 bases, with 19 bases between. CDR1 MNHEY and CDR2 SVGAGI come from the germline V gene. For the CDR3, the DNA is TGTGCCAGCAGCCCCGGGGGCCCTTTATTAAATGAGCAGTTCTTC. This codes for CASSPGGPLLNEQFF.

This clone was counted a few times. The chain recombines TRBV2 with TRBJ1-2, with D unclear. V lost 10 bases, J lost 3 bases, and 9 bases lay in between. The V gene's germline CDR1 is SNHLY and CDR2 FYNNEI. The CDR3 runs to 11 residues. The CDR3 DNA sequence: TGTGCCAACTCGAGCTACTATGGCTACACCTTC. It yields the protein CANSSYYGYTF.

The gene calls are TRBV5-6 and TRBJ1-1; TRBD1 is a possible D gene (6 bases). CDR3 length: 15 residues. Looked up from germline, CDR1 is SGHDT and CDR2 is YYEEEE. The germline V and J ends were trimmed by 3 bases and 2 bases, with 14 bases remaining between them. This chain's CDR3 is CASSSTPGGNTEAFF. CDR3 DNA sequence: TGTGCCAGCAGCTCGACCCCTGGGGGCAACACTGAAGCTTTCTTT.

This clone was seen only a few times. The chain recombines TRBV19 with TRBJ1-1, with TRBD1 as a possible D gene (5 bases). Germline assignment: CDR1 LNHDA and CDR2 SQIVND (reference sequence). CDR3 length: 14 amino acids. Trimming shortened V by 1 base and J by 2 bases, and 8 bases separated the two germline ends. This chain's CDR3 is CASSIGTPNTEAFF. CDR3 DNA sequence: TGTGCCAGTAGTATAGGGACACCCAACACTGAAGCTTTCTTT.

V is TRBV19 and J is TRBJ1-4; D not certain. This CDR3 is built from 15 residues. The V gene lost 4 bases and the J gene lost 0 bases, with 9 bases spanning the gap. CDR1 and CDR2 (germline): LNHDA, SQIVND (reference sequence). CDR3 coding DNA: TGTGCCAGTAGTAGTCAGGACGCAACTAATGAAAAACTGTTTTTT. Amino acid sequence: CASSSQDATNEKLFF.

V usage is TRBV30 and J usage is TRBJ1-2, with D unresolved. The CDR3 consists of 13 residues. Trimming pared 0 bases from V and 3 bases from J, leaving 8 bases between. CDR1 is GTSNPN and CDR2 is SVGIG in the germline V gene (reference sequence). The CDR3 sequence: CAWSVEIDYGYTF. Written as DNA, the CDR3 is TGTGCCTGGAGTGTAGAGATAGACTATGGCTACACCTTC.

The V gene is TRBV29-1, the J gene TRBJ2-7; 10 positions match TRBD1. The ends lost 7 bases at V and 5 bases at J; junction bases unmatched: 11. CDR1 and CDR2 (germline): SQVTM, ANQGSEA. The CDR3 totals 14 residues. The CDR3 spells CSGWGGQGVDEQYF. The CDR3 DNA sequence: TGCAGCGGCTGGGGCGGACAGGGGGTCGACGAGCAGTACTTC.

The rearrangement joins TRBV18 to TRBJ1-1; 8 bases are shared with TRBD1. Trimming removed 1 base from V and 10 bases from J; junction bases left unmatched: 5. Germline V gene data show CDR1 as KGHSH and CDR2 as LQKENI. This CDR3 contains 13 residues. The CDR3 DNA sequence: TGTGCCAGCTCACCACGACAGGGGTTTTTAGCTTTCTTT. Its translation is CASSPRQGFLAFF. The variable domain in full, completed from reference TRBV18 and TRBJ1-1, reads NAGVMQNPRHLVRRRGQEARLRCSPMKGHSHVYWYRQLPEEGLKFMVYLQKENIIDESGMPKERFSAEFPKEGPSILRIQQVVRGDSAAYFCASSPRQGFLAFFGQGTRLTVV.

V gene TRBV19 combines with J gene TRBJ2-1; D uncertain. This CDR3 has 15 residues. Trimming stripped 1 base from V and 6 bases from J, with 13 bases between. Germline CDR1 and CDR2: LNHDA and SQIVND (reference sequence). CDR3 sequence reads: CASSIAGDPSNEQFF. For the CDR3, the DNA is TGTGCCAGTAGTATAGCCGGAGATCCGAGCAATGAGCAGTTCTTC.